Sequencing of this T cell receptor (beta chain) was carried out in a study of beta chain features in type 1 diabetes. Study-wide points: Diminished insertions and augmented deletions at VDJ junctions characterized type 1 diabetes patients. The naive, central memory and Treg TCRB repertoires looked more alike in patients than they did in healthy donors. People with Type 1 diabetes carried modestly yet significantly shorter TCRB CDR3s in all four CD4+ subsets.

CD4+ naive, central memory, regulatory and stem cell-like memory subsets were isolated by sorting on CD45RO/CCR7/CD25/CD127/CD95/CD27. Investigators reverse transcribed all isolated RNA, so they sequenced expressed TCRB transcripts. The method was immunoSEQ multiplex PCR; TCRdb's version includes in-frame clones alone and lacks a portion of them. Here the sample spans more than 110,000 clones, around 7% being singletons. This clone was seen repeatedly, ten times or more. Antigen specificity is unknown. Between the trimmed V and J ends, which lost 6 bases and 2 bases, there was a span of 9 bases. The V gene's germline CDR1 is MNHNY and CDR2 SVGAGI (reference sequence). The CDR3 spans 13 residues.

Sequenced input: central memory CD4+ T cells from blood. The origin of this receptor is a woman aged 25 to 45 in good health. The chain joins TRBV6-6 to TRBJ2-3; a possible D gene is TRBD1 (6 bases). The chain's CDR3 is CASRDSNTDTQYF. CDR3 in DNA: TGTGCCAGCAGGGACAGTAACACAGATACGCAGTATTTT.